This T cell receptor (delta chain) originates from a study of γδ T cells in repeated Plasmodium falciparum infection. For the study at large: Samples were taken at baseline, before some infections, and 21 days after each.

The CDR3 is 12 residues long. Germline loops: CDR1 TSWWSYY, CDR2 QGS. Notes on this clone: A far more abundant clone sits one base away, making this likely a read error. Other DNA variants within this sample encode the same CDR3.

TCRdb reapplied CATT to the multiplex PCR reads. The table records tens of thousands of delta-chain clones, about 1.5% of them present only once. Bulk repertoires came from Vgamma9/Vdelta2+ or Vdelta2-negative gammadelta T cells flow-sorted from PBMC. The TCR comes from a pool of human donors (malaria-infected and uninfected, not separated). Sequencing was carried out using gamma-delta T cells from blood. This chain joins TRDV1 and TRDJ1; maybe TRDD3 (5 bases). The CDR3 DNA follows: TGTGCCCTGGGAGTCGGTGCCGATAAACTCATCTTT. It specifies CALGVGADKLIF.